The sequence of this T cell receptor beta chain was determined in a study of CD4 and CD8 cells across lung adenocarcinoma regions. This clonotype was seen ten or more times. TCRdb fed the PCR reads into MiXCR, producing one record per CDR3 protein. The sample lists over 7,000 distinct CDR3 sequences; roughly 56% were seen once. The CDR3 covers 15 residues. Germline CDR1 and CDR2: SGHVS and FNYEAQ. The patients had localized lung adenocarcinoma, a non-small cell subtype. The receptor comes from a female donor with lung adenocarcinoma. The CD4 and CD8 labels of this study may be unreliable. The chain couples TRBV7-6 to TRBJ2-1; 9 bases align to TRBD1. The J call may be in error: the DNA end matches TRBJ2-7 better. The source material was CD4+ T cells from the center of a lung tumor. The DNA for the CDR3 is TGTGCCAGCAGCCCTGGGACAGGGAACCCCCACGAGCAGTACTTC. As protein: CASSPGTGNPHEQYF.